This T cell receptor beta chain stems from a study of shared clonotypes between healthy human individuals. Here immunoSEQ multiplex PCR was the method, and the copy in TCRdb shows in-frame clones only, minus some. Counted here are some 2.1 million clones, roughly 96% occurring once; the ten biggest clones make up approximately 0.13%. Deletions cut 4 bases from V and 0 bases from J, with 14 bases between. This CDR3 is built from 15 residues. The germline V gene has CDR1 SGHDT and CDR2 YYEEEE. The sequencing input was naive CD4+ T cells sorted from blood. Subset described: CD45RA+ positively selected. The receptor was isolated from a man younger than 35 in good health. The chain uses TRBV5-6 and TRBJ2-7; no definite D call. The CDR3: CASSLRIRSSYEQYF. In nucleotides, the CDR3 is TGTGCCAGCAGCCTCAGAATACGTAGCTCCTACGAGCAGTACTTC.